The clone carrying this T cell receptor beta chain was counted a few times. The antigen remains undetermined. MiXCR was run by TCRdb on the 5' RACE reads, yielding one entry per CDR3 protein. Of about 300,000 distinct CDR3 sequences listed, roughly 9% are singletons. This sample was taken from a study of T cells after yellow fever vaccination. About the research overall: Any fraction with a low cell number was prepared using SMART-Seq v4 Ultra Low Input. The study's findings and limits: It was the secondary response that reached its peak faster, day 5 versus 15, but it was weaker. Most clones from primary vaccination resurfaced after the booster (around 95% CD4, less than 90% CD8).

The CDR3 covers 16 residues. Trimming left V 2 bases short and J 10 bases short, with 19 bases between. Germline CDR1 reads SGHRS; CDR2 reads YFSETQ. This rearrangement joins TRBV5-1 to TRBJ1-6, with unresolved D. Sequenced here: CD4+ T cells sorted from PBMCs, sampled 5 days after the yellow fever booster vaccination. The receptor was isolated from a man aged 18-30 years who received the YFV17D yellow fever vaccine. The CDR3 is CASSFSRSDRGSPLHF. The CDR3 DNA sequence: TGCGCCAGCAGCTTTTCACGCTCTGATCGGGGATCACCCCTCCACTTT.